This T cell receptor (beta chain) comes out of a study of graft-versus-host responses after intestinal transplantation. Study details: Recipients underwent multivisceral, liver-intestinal, or isolated intestinal transplants.

The table came from immunoSEQ multiplex PCR; TCRdb's copy has only in-frame clones and leaves some out. The sample yields about 91,000 clones, approximately 90% seen once. This CDR3 comprises 18 residues. Looked up from germline, CDR1 is KGHSY and CDR2 is FQNENV. V lost 0 bases, J lost 1 base, and 6 bases stayed unmatched. Notes on this clone: Its antigen is not identified.

General study points: The study found high graft-versus-host to host-versus-graft clonal ratios in allografts of patients with graft-donor T cell macrochimerism. Detection of GvH clones occurred in recipient marrow, and some had their first appearance in ileum or blood.

This sequence was found in a human donor who was the organ donor for an intestinal transplant. Specimen: unstimulated CD4+ T cells sorted from spleen or lymph node cells, collected before transplant. The V and J genes are TRBV16 and TRBJ2-2, with 9 bases that match TRBD2. The CDR3 reads CASSQSRLAGMNTGELFF. The CDR3 DNA reads TGTGCCAGCAGCCAATCTCGCCTAGCGGGGATGAACACCGGGGAGCTGTTTTTT.